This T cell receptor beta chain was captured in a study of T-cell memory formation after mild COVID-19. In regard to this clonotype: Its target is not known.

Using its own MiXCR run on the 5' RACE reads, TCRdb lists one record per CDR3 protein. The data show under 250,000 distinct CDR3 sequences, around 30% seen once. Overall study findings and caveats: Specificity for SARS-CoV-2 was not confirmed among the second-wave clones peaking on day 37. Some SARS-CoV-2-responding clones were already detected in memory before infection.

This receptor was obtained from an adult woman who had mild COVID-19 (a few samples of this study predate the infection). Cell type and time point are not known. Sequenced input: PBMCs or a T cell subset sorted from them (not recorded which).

The CDR3 sequence: CASSPTGLGDLGYTF. The CDR3 region has the DNA TGTGCCAGCAGTCCGACCGGTCTGGGGGATCTTGGCTACACCTTC. The chain recombines TRBV3-1 with TRBJ1-2, with a weak D call TRBD1 (5 bases). This CDR3 contains 15 residues. The germline V gene has CDR1 LGHDT and CDR2 YNNKEL (reference sequence). The ends were cut back, 6 bases at V and 7 bases at J, with 21 bases in the middle.